This T cell receptor (beta chain) was observed in a study of CD8+ T cells in alopecia areata. Extracted RNA was reverse transcribed, and the resulting cDNA served as sequencing template. The method was immunoSEQ multiplex PCR; TCRdb's version includes in-frame clones alone and lacks a portion of them. The table lists 110,000 to 150,000 clones, less than 70% of them singletons. This clone was counted between two and nine times. No antigen is known for it. Treatment in this sample: oral pan-JAK inhibitor, 5-10 mg twice daily. T lymphocytes (CD4+ and CD8+) were sorted from PBMCs. Whole-study findings and limits: Numerous expanded lesional clones remained in scalp and blood during tofacitinib. Lesional scalp exceeded normal scalp in clonality, especially in alopecia totalis/universalis.

V was shortened by 0 bases and J by 0 bases, with 8 bases between the two germline ends. The CDR3 covers 15 residues. Germline V gene sequence: CDR1 LGHNA, CDR2 YSLEER. V is TRBV4-3 and J is TRBJ1-1, with unresolved D. The sequencing here drew on CD8+ T cells sorted from blood, taken at week 4, from a patient treated with tofacitinib. This TCR derives from a human donor with alopecia areata. CDR3 loop: CASSQEPEMNTEAFF. The CDR3 nucleotides read TGCGCCAGCAGCCAAGAGCCGGAGATGAACACTGAAGCTTTCTTT.